The next 10 T cell receptor beta chains were all read from a single sample in a study of T cell changes during pregnancy in multiple sclerosis. Produced via immunoSEQ multiplex PCR; TCRdb's table is partial and in-frame only. The sample lists roughly 50,000 clones; 91% were seen once. Sequencing used peripheral blood, obtained after pregnancy. These TCRs come from a female donor in good health, enrolled as a control in a pregnancy study.

The V and J genes are TRBV18 and TRBJ2-5, with 9 bases that match TRBD1. The CDR3 spans 12 residues. Germline CDR1 KGHSH, CDR2 LQKENI. V was clipped by 5 bases and J by 5 bases; unmatched bases: 0. CDR3 residues: CASSGQGETQYF. The CDR3 nucleotides read TGTGCCAGCTCAGGACAGGGGGAGACCCAGTACTTC.

This clone was found once. The chain joins TRBV6-1 to TRBJ2-5; possible D gene TRBD1, 7 bases. This CDR3 contains 15 residues. From germline, CDR1 is MNHNS and CDR2 SASEGT. The V end lost 5 bases, the J end lost 1 base, and 14 bases lay between the germline ends. The CDR3 reads CASSLQGGFQETQYF. In DNA form, the CDR3 reads TGTGCCAGCAGTCTCCAGGGGGGTTTCCAAGAGACCCAGTACTTC.

This chain uses TRBV5-5 with TRBJ1-1; 7 bases align to TRBD1. V was pared by 3 bases and J by 5 bases, with 10 bases of the junction left unmatched. The V gene's germline CDR1 is SGHKS and CDR2 YYEKEE (reference sequence). The CDR3 runs to 15 residues. The CDR3 DNA is TGTGCCAGCAGCTATGATCCAGGGGGTGGAACTGAAGCTTTCTTT. The encoded protein is CASSYDPGGGTEAFF.

The chain employs TRBV7-2 and TRBJ1-2; no firm D call. Germline V gene lookup returns CDR1 SGHTA and CDR2 FQGNSA. V was pared by 5 bases and J by 2 bases, with 12 bases between. The CDR3 has 14 residues. The CDR3 DNA sequence: TGTGCCAGCAGCCCCGGTTCTTACAACTATGGCTACACCTTC. This codes for CASSPGSYNYGYTF.

V gene TRBV28 combines with J gene TRBJ2-1; possibly TRBD1 for D (5 bases). The germline CDR1 and CDR2 sequences are MDHEN and SYDVKM. V was pared by 6 bases and J by 13 bases, with 19 bases between. The CDR3 covers 13 residues. The CDR3 region is CASRRGNPGNQFF. CDR3 nucleotides: TGTGCCAGCAGAAGGGGAAACCCAGGGAATCAGTTCTTC. Looking up the rest from reference TRBV28 and TRBJ2-1 gives the full variable domain: DVKVTQSSRYLVKRTGEKVFLECVQDMDHENMFWYRQDPGLGLRLIYFSYDVKMKEKGDIPEGYSVSREKKERFSLILESASTNQTSMYLCASRRGNPGNQFFGPGTRLTVL.

V and J are TRBV2 and TRBJ2-5, with TRBD1 as a possible D gene (5 bases). The V end lost 6 bases, the J end lost 2 bases, and 7 bases lay between the germline ends. Germline V gene data show CDR1 as SNHLY and CDR2 as FYNNEI. This CDR3 is 12 amino acids long. DNA of the CDR3: TGTGCCAGCAGGACAGTACAAGAGACCCAGTACTTC. The encoded protein is CASRTVQETQYF.

The chain is built from TRBV28 and TRBJ1-2; 8 bases align to TRBD1. Germline V CDR1 and CDR2: MDHEN, SYDVKM. This CDR3 spans 13 amino acids. The junction had 7 bases not matched to a gene; V was cut back by 5 bases and J by 8 bases. CDR3 coding DNA: TGTGCCAGCAGTGCGGACAGGGTCGACGGCTACACCTTC. Residues: CASSADRVDGYTF.

The gene calls are TRBV5-1 and TRBJ1-3; 8 nucleotides match TRBD1. CDR1 and CDR2 (germline): SGHRS, YFSETQ. Trimming cost V 4 bases and J 1 base; bases outside gene matches: 4. The CDR3 has 15 residues. CDR3 sequence: CASSMDRASGNTIYF. In DNA, the CDR3 is TGCGCCAGCAGCATGGACAGGGCTTCTGGAAACACCATATATTTT.

The chain has TRBV11-3 and TRBJ2-1; 9 bases are shared with TRBD2. After removal of 4 bases from V and 0 bases from J, the junction contained 7 bases not matched to a gene. The germline V gene has CDR1 SGHNT and CDR2 YENEEA. The CDR3 consists of 17 residues. For the CDR3, the DNA is TGTGCCAGCAGCTCGACGACTAGCGGTAGCTCCTACAATGAGCAGTTCTTC. It translates to CASSSTTSGSSYNEQFF.

The V call is TRBV25-1, the J call TRBJ2-3; D possibly corresponds to TRBD2 (6 bases). The germline V gene encodes CDR1 MGHDK and CDR2 SYGVNS. Trimming removed 4 bases from V and 0 bases from J, with 8 bases in between. This CDR3 is 14 amino acids long. This CDR3 reads CASSAGTSTDTQYF. The CDR3 coding sequence is TGTGCCAGCAGTGCCGGGACTAGCACAGATACGCAGTATTTT.